Sequencing of this TCR beta chain was carried out in a study of shared clonotypes between healthy human individuals. The CDR3 has 16 residues. The naive CD8 subset, CD45RO-negative cells positively selected for CCR7, excluded terminally differentiated effector memory CD45RA+ cells. TCRdb's table, derived via immunoSEQ multiplex PCR, lists solely in-frame clones and lacks some. The sample consists of approximately 840,000 clones, about 96% of them appearing once. Sequenced: naive CD8+ T cells sorted from blood. The chain is built from TRBV21-1 and TRBJ1-1. TRBV21-1 is flagged as a pseudogene. The TCR originated in a young man in good health. CDR3 DNA: TGTGCCAGCAGTGGAAGGCGCTACACAATTCGCACTGAAGCTTTCTTT. This codes for CASSGRRYTIRTEAFF.